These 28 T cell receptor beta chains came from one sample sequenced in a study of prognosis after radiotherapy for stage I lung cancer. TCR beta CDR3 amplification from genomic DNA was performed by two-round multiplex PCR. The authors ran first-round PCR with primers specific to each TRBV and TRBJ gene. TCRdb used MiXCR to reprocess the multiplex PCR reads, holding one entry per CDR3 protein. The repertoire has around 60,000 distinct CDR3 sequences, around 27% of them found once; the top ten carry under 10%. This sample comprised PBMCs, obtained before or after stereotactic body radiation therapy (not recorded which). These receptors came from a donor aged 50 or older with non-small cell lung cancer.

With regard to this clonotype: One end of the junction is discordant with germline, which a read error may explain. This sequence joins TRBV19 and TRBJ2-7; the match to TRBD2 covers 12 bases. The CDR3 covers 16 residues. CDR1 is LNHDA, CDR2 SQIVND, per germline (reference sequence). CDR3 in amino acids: CASSTSGLAGTYEQYF. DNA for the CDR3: TGTGCAAGTAGTACAAGTGGACTAGCGGGGACCTACGAGCAGTACTTC.

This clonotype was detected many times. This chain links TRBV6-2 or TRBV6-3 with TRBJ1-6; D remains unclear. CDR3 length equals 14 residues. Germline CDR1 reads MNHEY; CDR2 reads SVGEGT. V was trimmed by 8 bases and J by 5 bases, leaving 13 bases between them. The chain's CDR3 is CASRKNGNNSPLHF. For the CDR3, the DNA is TGTGCCAGCCGGAAAAATGGCAATAATTCACCCCTCCACTTT.

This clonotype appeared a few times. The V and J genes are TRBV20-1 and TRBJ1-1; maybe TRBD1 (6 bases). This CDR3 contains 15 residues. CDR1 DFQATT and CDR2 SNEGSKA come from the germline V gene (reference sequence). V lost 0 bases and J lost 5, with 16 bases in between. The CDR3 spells CSARDPRGAKTEAFF. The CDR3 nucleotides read TGCAGTGCTAGAGATCCCCGGGGGGCTAAGACTGAAGCTTTCTTT.

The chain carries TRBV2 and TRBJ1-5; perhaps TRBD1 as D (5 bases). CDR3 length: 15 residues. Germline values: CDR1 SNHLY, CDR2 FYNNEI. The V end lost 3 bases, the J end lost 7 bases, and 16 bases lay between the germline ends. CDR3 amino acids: CASSDRVRRDQPQHF. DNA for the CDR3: TGTGCCAGCAGTGATAGGGTAAGGAGGGACCAGCCCCAGCATTTT.

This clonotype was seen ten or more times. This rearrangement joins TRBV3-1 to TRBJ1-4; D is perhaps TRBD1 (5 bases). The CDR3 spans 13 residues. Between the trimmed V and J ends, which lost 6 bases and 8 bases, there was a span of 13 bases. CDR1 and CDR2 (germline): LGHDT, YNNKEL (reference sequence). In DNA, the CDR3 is TGTGCCAGCAGGGAGGGGATGAGAGAAAAACTGTTTTTT. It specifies CASREGMREKLFF.

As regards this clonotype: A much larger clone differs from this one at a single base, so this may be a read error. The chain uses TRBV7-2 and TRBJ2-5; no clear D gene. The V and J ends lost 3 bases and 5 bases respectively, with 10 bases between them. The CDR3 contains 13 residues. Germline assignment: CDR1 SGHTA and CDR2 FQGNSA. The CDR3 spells CASSLGVLETQYF. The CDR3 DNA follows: TGTGCCAGCAGCTTGGGCGTGTTGGAGACCCAGTACTTC.

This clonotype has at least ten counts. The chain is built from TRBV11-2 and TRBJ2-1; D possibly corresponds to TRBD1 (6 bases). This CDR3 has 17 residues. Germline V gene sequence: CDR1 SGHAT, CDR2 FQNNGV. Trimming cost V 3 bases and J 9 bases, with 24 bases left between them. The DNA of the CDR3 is TGTGCCAGCAGCTTGGGTTCGACAGGTCTGTTGGGTGGTGAGCAGTTCTTC. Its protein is CASSLGSTGLLGGEQFF.

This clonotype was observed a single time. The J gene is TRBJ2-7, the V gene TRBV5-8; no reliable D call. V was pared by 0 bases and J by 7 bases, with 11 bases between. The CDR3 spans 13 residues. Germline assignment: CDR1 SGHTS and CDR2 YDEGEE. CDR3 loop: CASSLEVTTEQYF. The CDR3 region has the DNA TGTGCCAGCAGCTTGGAAGTAACAACAGAGCAGTACTTC.

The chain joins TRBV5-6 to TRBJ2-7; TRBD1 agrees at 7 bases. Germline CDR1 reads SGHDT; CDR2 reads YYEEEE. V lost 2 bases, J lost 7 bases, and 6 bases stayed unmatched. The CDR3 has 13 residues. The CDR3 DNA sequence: TGTGCCAGCAGCTTTAGACAGGGCGGGGAGCAGTACTTC. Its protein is CASSFRQGGEQYF.

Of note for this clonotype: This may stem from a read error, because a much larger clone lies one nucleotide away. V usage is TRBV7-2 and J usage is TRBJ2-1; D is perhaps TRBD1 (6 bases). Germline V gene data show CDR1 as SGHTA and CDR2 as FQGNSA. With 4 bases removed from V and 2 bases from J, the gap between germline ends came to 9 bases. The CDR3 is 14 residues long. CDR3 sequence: CASSSQGPYNEQFF. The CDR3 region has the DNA TGTGCCAGCAGCTCCCAGGGGCCCTACAATGAGCAGTTCTTC.

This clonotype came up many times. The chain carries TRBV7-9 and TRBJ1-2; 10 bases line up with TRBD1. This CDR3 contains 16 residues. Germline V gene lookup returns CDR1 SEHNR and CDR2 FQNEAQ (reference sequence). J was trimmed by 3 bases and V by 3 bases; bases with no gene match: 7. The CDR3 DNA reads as TGTGCCAGCAGCTTTACTTCGGGACAGGGGCACTATGGCTACACCTTC. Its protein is CASSFTSGQGHYGYTF. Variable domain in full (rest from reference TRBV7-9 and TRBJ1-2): DTGVSQNPRHKITKRGQNVTFRCDPISEHNRLYWYRQTLGQGPEFLTYFQNEAQLEKSRLLSDRFSAERPKGSFSTLEIQRTEQGDSAMYLCASSFTSGQGHYGYTFGSGTRLTVV.

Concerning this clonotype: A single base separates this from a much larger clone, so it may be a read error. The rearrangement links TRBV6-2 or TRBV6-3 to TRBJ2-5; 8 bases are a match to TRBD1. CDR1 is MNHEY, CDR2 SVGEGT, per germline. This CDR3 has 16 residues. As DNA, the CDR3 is TGTGCCAGCATTTACCCAACCAGGACAGGGAGAAAGACCCAGTACTTC. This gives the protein CASIYPTRTGRKTQYF.

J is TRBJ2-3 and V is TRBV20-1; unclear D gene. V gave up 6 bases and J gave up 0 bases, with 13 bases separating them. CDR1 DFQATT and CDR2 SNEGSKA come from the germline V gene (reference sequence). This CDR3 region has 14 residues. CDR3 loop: CSAMVATSTDTQYF. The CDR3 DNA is TGCAGTGCGATGGTGGCAACTAGCACAGATACGCAGTATTTT.

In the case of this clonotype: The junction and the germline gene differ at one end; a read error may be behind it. The CDR3 reads CASRDGDDSPLHF. The CDR3 nucleotides are TGTGCCAGCAGAGACGGGGATGATTCACCCCTACACTTT. The rearrangement links TRBV25-1 to TRBJ1-6; D is unresolved. The germline gives CDR1 MGHDK, CDR2 SYGVNS. The CDR3 has 13 amino acids.

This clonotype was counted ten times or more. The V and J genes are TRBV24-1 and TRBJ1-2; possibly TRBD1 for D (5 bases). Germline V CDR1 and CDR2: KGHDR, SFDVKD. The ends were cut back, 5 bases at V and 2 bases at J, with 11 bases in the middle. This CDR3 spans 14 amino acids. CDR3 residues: CATSASRDNYGYTF. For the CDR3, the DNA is TGTGCCACCAGTGCCTCCCGGGACAACTATGGCTACACCTTC.

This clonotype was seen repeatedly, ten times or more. CDR3 DNA: TGTGCCAGCAGCAGGGGAGCCGTCTACGAGCAGTACTTC. This encodes CASSRGAVYEQYF. The gene calls are TRBV6-1 and TRBJ2-7; maybe TRBD1 (6 bases). The length of the CDR3 is 13 residues. V gave up 6 bases and J gave up 3 bases, with 12 bases separating them. Per the germline V gene, CDR1 is MNHNS and CDR2 is SASEGT.

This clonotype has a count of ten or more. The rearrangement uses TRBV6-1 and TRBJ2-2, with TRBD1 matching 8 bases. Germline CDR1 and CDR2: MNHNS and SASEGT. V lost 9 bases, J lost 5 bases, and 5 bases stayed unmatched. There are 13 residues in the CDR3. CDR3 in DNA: TGTGCCAGTACAGGGGGTAGGACCGGGGAGCTGTTTTTT. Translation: CASTGGRTGELFF.

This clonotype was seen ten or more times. The CDR3 region is CAWSSPGQGAGAFF. The DNA of the CDR3 is TGTGCCTGGAGTAGCCCGGGACAGGGGGCGGGAGCTTTCTTT. The genes are TRBV30 and TRBJ1-1; 12 bases fit TRBD1. Per germline, CDR1 GTSNPN and CDR2 SVGIG (reference sequence). The CDR3 has 14 amino acids. Germline trimming cut 2 bases from V and 10 bases from J; bases unmatched to any gene: 8.

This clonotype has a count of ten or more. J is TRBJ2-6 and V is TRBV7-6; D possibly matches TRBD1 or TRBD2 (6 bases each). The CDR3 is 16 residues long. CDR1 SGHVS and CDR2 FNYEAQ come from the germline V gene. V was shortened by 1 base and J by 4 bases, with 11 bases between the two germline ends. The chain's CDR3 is CASSLVGGPGANVLTF. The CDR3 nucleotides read TGTGCCAGCAGCTTAGTAGGGGGGCCGGGGGCCAACGTCCTGACTTTC.

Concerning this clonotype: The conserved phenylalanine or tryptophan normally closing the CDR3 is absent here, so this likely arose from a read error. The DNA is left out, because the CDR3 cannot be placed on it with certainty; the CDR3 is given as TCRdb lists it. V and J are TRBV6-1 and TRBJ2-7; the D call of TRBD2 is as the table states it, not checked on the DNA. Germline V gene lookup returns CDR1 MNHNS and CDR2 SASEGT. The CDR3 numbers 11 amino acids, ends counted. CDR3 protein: CASTGLRVLYL.

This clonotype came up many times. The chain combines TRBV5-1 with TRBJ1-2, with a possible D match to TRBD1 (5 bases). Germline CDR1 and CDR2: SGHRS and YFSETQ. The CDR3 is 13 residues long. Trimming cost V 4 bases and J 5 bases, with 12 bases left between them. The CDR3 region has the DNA TGCGCCAGCAGCCAGGGACTTGGGTATGGCTACACCTTC. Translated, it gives CASSQGLGYGYTF.

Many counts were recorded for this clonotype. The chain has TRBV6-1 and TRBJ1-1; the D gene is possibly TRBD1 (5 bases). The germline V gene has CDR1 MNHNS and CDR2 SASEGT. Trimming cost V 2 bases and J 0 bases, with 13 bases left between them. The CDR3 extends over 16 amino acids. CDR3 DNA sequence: TGTGCCAGCAGTGAATGGAGTGGACACCTGAACACTGAAGCTTTCTTT. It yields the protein CASSEWSGHLNTEAFF.

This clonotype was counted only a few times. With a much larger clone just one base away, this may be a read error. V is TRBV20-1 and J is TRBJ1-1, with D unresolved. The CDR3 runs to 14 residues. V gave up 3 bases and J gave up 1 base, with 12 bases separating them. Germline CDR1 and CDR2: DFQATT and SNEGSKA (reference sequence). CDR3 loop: CSASKSPENTEAFF. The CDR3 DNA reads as TGCAGTGCTAGTAAGTCCCCCGAGAACACTGAAGCTTTCTTT.

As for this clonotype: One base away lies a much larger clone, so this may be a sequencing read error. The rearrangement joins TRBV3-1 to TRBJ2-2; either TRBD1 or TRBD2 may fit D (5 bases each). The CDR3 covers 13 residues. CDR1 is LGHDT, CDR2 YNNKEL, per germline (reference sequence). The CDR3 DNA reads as TGTGCCAGCAGCAGTCTGGGGACCGTGGAGCTGTTTTTT. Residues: CASSSLGTVELFF.

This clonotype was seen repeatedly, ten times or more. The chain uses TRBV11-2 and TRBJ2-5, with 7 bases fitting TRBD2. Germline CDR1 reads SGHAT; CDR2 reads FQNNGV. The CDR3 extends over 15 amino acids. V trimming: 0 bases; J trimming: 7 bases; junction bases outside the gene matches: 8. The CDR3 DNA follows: TGTGCCAGCAGCTTAGATTCGGGGGGAGTTGGGACCCAGTACTTC. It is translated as CASSLDSGGVGTQYF.

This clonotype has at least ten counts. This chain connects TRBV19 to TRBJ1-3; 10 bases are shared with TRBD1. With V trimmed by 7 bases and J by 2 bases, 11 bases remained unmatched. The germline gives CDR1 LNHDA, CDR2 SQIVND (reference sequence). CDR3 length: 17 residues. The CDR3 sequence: CASTGTGVAKAGNTIYF. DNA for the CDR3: TGTGCCAGTACCGGGACAGGGGTTGCGAAGGCTGGAAACACCATATATTTT.

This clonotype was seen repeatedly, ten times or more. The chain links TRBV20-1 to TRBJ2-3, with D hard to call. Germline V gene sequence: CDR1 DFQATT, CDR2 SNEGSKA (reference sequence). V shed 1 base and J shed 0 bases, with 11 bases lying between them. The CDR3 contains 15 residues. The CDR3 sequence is CSARGLSSSTDTQYF. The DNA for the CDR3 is TGCAGTGCTAGAGGACTTTCCTCTAGCACAGATACGCAGTATTTT.

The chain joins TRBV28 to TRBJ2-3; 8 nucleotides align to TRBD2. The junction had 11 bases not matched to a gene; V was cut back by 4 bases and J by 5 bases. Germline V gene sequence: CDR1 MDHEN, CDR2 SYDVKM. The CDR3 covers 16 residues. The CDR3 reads CASSSPFGGGLDTQYF. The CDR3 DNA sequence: TGTGCCAGCAGTTCCCCATTCGGGGGGGGCCTAGATACGCAGTATTTT. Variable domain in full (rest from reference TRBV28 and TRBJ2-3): DVKVTQSSRYLVKRTGEKVFLECVQDMDHENMFWYRQDPGLGLRLIYFSYDVKMKEKGDIPEGYSVSREKKERFSLILESASTNQTSMYLCASSSPFGGGLDTQYFGPGTRLTVL.